This TCR beta chain was recovered during a study of cytomegalovirus exposure and HLA in healthy donors. Germline assignment: CDR1 SEHNR and CDR2 FQNEAQ (reference sequence). Trimming took 1 base from V and 3 from J, leaving 19 bases between them. There are 18 residues in the CDR3. Primers for the PCR totalled 60 Vbeta and 13 Jbeta. The method was immunoSEQ multiplex PCR; TCRdb's version includes in-frame clones alone and lacks a portion of them. The sample shows approximately 150,000 clones, around 80% of them seen only once. About this clone itself: Its antigen is currently unknown.

Study-level findings and limits: In an earlier analysis, productive rearrangement rates for most beta V segments clustered near 87% or 30%. A later analysis reportedly identified an Asian-associated ancestry cluster as carrying fewer N-insertions than the 666-donor mean. Reports credit the classifier with highly specific, highly sensitive diagnosis of cytomegalovirus status. Later analysis showed most CMV-associated TCR beta chains appearing HLA-restricted.

The clonotype originates from a man aged 35-49 years in good health and CMV-seronegative. Sequencing used PBMCs. V gene TRBV7-9 combines with J gene TRBJ2-1; maybe TRBD2 (6 bases). CDR3 region: CASSLEPPSVPDYNEQFF. The DNA for the CDR3 is TGTGCCAGCAGCTTAGAACCCCCTAGCGTTCCGGACTACAATGAGCAGTTCTTC.